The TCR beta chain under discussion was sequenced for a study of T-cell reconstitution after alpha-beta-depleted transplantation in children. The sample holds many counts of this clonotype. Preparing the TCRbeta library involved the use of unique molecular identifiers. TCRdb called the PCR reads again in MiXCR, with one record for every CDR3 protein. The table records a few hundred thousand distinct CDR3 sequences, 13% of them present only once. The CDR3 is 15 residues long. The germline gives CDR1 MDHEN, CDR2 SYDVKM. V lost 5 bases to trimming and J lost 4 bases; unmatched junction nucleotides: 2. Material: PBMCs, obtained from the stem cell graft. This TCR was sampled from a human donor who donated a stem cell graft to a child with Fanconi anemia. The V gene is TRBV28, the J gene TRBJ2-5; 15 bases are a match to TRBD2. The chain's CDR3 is CASSGTSGGPETQYF. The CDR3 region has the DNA TGTGCCAGCAGTGGGACTAGCGGGGGGCCAGAGACCCAGTACTTC.